This TCR beta chain was recorded in a study of radiation and T cells in renal cell carcinoma. Data came from immunoSEQ multiplex PCR; TCRdb stores just in-frame clones and leaves some out. The sample holds some 72,000 clones, 82% seen once. Time point here: blood 2 weeks post-SBRT. Treatment in this sample: 15 Gy SBRT to primary tumor, nephrectomy 4 weeks later. V lost 1 base and J lost 3; bases outside the gene matches: 1. The germline V gene has CDR1 SGHTS and CDR2 YDEGEE. The CDR3 has 14 residues. V usage is TRBV5-8 and J usage is TRBJ2-1; 7 nucleotides align to TRBD2. Source: blood, taken from a patient whose treatment included radiotherapy and nephrectomy. This TCR was recovered from a man in his fifties or sixties with renal cell carcinoma. The CDR3: CASSLTSVYNEQFF. CDR3 sequence (DNA): TGTGCCAGCAGCTTGACTAGCGTCTACAATGAGCAGTTCTTC.